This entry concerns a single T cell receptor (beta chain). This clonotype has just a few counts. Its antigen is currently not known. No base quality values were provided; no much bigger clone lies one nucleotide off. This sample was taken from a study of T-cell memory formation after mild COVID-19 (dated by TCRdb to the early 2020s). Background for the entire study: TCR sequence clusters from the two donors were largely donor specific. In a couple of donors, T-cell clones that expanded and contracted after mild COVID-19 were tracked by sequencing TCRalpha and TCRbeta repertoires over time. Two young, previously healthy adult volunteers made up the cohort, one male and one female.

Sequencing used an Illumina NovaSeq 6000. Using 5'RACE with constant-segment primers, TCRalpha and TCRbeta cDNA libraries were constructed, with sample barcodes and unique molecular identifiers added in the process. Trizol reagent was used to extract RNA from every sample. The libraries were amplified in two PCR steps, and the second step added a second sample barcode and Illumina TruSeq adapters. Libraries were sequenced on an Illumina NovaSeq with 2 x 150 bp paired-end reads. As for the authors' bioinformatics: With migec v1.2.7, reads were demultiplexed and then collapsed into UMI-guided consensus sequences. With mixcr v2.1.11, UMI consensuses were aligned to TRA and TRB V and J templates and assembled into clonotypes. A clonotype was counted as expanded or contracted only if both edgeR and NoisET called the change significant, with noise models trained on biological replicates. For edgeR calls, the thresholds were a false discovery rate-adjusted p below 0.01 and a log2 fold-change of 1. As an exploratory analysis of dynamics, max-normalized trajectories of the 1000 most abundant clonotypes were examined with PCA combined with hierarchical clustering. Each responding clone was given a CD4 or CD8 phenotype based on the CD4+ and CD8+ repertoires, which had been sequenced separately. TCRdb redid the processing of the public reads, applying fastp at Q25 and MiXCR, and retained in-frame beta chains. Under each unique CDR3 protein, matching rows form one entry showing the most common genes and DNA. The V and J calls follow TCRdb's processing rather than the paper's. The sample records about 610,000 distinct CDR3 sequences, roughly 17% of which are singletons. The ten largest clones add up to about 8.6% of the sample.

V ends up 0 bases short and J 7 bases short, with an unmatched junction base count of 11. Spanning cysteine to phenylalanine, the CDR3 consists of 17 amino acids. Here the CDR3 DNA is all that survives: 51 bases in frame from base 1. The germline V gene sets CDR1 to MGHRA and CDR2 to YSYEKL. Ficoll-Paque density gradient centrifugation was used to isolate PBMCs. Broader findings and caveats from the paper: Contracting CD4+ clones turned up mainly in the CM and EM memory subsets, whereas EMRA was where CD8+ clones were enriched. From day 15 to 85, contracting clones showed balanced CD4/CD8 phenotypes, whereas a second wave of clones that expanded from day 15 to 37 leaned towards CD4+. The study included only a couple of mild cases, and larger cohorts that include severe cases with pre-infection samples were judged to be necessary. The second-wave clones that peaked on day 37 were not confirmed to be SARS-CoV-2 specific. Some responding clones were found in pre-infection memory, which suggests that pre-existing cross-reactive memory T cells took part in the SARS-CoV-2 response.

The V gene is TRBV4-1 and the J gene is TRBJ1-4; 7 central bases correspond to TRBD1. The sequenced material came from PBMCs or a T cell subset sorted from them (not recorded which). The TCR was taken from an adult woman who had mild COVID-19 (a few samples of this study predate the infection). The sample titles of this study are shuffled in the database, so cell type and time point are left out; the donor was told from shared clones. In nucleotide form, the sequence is TGCGCCAGCAGCCAAGATTCGACCGCCGGGACAGCTGAAAAACTGTTTTTT. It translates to CASSQDSTAGTAEKLFF.